This T cell receptor (beta chain) stems from a study of blood T cells in healthy people across ages. This clonotype was found a few times. V was trimmed by 5 bases and J by 4 bases, leaving 27 bases between them. Germline loops: CDR1 DFQATT, CDR2 SNEGSKA (reference sequence). The CDR3 is made up of 17 amino acids. A J-beta primer mix and a sample-barcoded 5' primer were used in a second PCR of roughly 6 to 11 cycles. There were at least 3 million CDR3-containing paired-end reads obtained from each sample. Using its own MiXCR run on the 5' RACE reads, TCRdb lists one record per CDR3 protein. The sample shows fewer than 2,000,000 distinct CDR3 sequences, roughly two fifths of them seen only once.

The source is a human donor in good health. This chain uses TRBV20-1 with TRBJ2-7; tentative D call: TRBD1 (5 bases). The sample consisted of blood. The DNA for the CDR3 is TGCAGTGCTTTGAGACTGCAGGGATCCGACGTGGCGTACGAGCAGTACTTC. It translates to CSALRLQGSDVAYEQYF.